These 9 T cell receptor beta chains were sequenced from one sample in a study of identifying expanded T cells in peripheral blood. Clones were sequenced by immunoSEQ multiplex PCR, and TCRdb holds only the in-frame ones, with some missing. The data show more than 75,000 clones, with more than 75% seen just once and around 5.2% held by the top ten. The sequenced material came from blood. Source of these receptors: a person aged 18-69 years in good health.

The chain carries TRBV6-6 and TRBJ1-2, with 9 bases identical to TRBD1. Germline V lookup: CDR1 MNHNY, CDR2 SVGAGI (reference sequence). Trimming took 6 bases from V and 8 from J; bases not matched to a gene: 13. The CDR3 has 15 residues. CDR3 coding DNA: TGTGCCAGCAGCCCAGATACAGGGGGCGCGGGGGGCTACACCTTC. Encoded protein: CASSPDTGGAGGYTF.

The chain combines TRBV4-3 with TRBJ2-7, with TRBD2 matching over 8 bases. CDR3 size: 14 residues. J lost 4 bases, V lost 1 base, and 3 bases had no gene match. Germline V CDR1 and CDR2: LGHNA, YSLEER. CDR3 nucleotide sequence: TGCGCCAGCAGCCAAGCGGGGGGGCCTTACGAGCAGTACTTC. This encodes CASSQAGGPYEQYF.

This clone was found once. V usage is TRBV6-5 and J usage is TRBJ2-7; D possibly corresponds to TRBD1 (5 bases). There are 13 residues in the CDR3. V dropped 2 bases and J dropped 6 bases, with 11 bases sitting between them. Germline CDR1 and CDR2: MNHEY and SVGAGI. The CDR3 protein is CASSYGASGEQYF. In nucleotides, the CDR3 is TGTGCCAGCAGTTACGGGGCCTCGGGCGAGCAGTACTTC.

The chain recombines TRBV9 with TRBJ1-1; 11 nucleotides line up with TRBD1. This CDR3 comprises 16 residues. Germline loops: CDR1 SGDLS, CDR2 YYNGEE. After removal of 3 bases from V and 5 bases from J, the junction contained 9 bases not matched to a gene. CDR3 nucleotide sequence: TGTGCCAGCAGCGCCCTACGGACAGGGGGCGGGACTGAAGCTTTCTTT. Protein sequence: CASSALRTGGGTEAFF.

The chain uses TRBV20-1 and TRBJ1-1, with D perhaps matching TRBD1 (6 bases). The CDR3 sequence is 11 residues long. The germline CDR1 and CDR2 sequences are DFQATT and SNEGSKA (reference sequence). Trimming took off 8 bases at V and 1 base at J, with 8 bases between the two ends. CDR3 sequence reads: CSPTGNTEAFF. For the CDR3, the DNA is TGCAGTCCGACAGGGAACACTGAAGCTTTCTTT.

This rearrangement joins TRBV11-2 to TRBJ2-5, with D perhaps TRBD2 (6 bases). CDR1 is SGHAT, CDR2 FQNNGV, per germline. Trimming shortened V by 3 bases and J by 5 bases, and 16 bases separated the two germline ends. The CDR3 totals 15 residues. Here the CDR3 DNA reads TGTGCCAGCAGCTTTTGGGCGCCGGAGGGCGAGACCCAGTACTTC. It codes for CASSFWAPEGETQYF.

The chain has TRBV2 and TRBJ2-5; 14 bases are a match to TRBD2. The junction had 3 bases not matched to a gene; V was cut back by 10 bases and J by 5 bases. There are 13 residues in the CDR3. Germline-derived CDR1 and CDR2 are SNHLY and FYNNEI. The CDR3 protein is CATGTSGGETQYF. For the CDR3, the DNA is TGTGCCACAGGGACTAGCGGGGGTGAGACCCAGTACTTC. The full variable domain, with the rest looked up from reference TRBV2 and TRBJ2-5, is EPEVTQTPSHQVTQMGQEVILRCVPISNHLYFYWYRQILGQKVEFLVSFYNNEISEKSEIFDDQFSVERPDGSNFTLKIRSTKLEDSAMYFCATGTSGGETQYFGPGTRLLVL.

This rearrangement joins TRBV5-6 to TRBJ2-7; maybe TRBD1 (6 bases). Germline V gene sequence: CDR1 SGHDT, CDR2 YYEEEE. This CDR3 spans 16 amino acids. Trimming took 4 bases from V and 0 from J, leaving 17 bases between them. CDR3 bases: TGTGCCAGCAGCGCCGACCCGGGACAAAGCTCCTACGAGCAGTACTTC. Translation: CASSADPGQSSYEQYF.

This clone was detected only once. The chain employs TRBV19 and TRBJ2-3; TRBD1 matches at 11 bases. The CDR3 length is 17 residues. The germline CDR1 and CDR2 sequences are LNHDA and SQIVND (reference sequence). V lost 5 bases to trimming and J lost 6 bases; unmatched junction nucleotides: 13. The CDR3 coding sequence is TGTGCCAGTAGTCTAAGGACAGGGGGCTCACTTATCGATACGCAGTATTTT. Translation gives CASSLRTGGSLIDTQYF.